This T cell receptor beta chain was sequenced in a study of cytomegalovirus exposure and HLA in healthy donors. The overall study: Earlier findings included 90 million to 120 million unique TCR beta sequences obtained from about 179 million T cells. Whole-study findings and limits: Presence/absence analyses rested on an assumption that sequencing depth was roughly uniform across donors. The authors judged a highly shared variant cluster likely a sequencing artifact.

With V trimmed by 2 bases and J by 4 bases, 7 bases remained unmatched. This CDR3 region has 16 residues. Germline values: CDR1 MGHRA, CDR2 YSYEKL. A note on this clone: Its antigen is undetermined.

The PCR ran on 60 Vbeta and 13 Jbeta primers. Sequencing was performed with immunoSEQ multiplex PCR; in TCRdb, only in-frame clones are kept and a portion is missing. The sample holds 150,000 to 200,000 clones; over 75% are singletons and the top ten take 1.5% to 2%. The chain is built from TRBV4-1 and TRBJ1-4; TRBD1 matches at 7 bases. The sample comprised PBMCs. The origin of this receptor is a woman under 40 in good health and CMV-seronegative. CDR3 in DNA: TGCGCCAGCAGCCAACCCCCACAGGGGTTTAATGAAAAACTGTTTTTT. It translates to CASSQPPQGFNEKLFF.